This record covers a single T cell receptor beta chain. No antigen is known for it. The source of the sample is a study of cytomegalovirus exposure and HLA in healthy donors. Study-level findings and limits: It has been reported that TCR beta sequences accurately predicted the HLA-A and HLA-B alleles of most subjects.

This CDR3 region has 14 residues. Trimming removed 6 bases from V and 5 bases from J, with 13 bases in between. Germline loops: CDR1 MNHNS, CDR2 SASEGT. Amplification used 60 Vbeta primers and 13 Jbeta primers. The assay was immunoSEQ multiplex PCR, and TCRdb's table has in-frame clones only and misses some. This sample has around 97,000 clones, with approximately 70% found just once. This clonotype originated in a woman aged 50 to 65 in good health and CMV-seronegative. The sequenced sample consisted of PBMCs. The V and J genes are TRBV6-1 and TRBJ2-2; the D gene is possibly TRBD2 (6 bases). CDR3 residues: CASRTGTPTGELFF. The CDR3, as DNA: TGTGCCAGCAGAACCGGGACTCCAACCGGGGAGCTGTTTTTT.